Presented here are 26 T cell receptor beta chains from one specimen sequenced in a study of T cell clonality in common variable immunodeficiency. Study results and caveats: Fewer deletions and N-nucleotide insertions were reportedly seen in common variable immunodeficiency TCR beta sequences.

Sequencing used immunoSEQ multiplex PCR; TCRdb keeps in-frame clones, though not all of them. The sample contains around 24,000 clones, none of them singletons. Their specific antigens are unknown. The sample taken for sequencing was peripheral blood mononuclear cells. The receptors were gathered from a human donor with common variable immunodeficiency.

At least ten counts were recorded for this clone. The sequenced part of the CDR3 DNA is TGTGCCAGCAGCTTCGACAGGGCAGATACG. Residues: CASSFDRADT. The full CDR3 is CASSFDRADTQYF. The genes are TRBV5-5 and TRBJ2-3; 7 bases map to TRBD1. The read ends 3 residues shy of where the CDR3 ends; the end is completed using the germline J gene. The CDR3 covers 13 residues. Germline-derived CDR1 and CDR2 are SGHKS and YYEKEE (reference sequence). After removal of 2 bases from V and 4 bases from J, the junction contained 1 base not matched to a gene.

There are many counts of this clone. The read falls 3 residues short of the CDR3 end, and the missing part is taken from the germline J gene. This chain connects TRBV6-2 or TRBV6-3 to TRBJ2-7, with 9 bases that match TRBD1. The CDR3 totals 14 residues. V lost 6 bases and J lost 6; bases outside the gene matches: 9. Germline CDR1 and CDR2: MNHEY and SVGEGT. The CDR3 sequence: CASRPGQGLVEQYF. Incomplete CDR3 DNA: TGTGCCAGCAGACCTGGACAGGGGTTAGTCGAG.

This clone was observed at least ten times. An end of the junction differs from the germline gene, which may be a read error. The read terminates 3 residues before the CDR3 end, so the remaining end is supplied by the germline J gene. The chain couples TRBV4-2 to TRBJ2-3, with 8 bases identical to TRBD2. The germline V gene has CDR1 LGHNA and CDR2 YNFKEQ. The CDR3 is made up of 16 amino acids. The chain's CDR3 is CASSQELGTSLDTQYF. The part of the CDR3 DNA that was read is TGCGCCAGCAGCCAAGAGTTGGGGACTAGTTTGGATACG.

In this sample, this clone turned up many times. CDR3 region: CASSGGVSTDTQYF. The part of the CDR3 DNA that was read is TGTGCCAGCAGTGGGGGGGTCAGCACAGATACG. The chain has TRBV2 and TRBJ2-3, with D perhaps TRBD2 (6 bases). With the read ending 3 residues before the CDR3 end, the germline J gene is used to fill in that end. The V and J ends lost 4 bases and 0 bases respectively, with 8 bases between them. The CDR3 length is 14 residues. Germline CDR1 SNHLY, CDR2 FYNNEI. The entire variable domain, with the rest obtained from reference TRBV2 and TRBJ2-3, is as follows: EPEVTQTPSHQVTQMGQEVILRCVPISNHLYFYWYRQILGQKVEFLVSFYNNEISEKSEIFDDQFSVERPDGSNFTLKIRSTKLEDSAMYFCASSGGVSTDTQYFGPGTRLTVL.

This clone was seen at least ten times. The read finishes 3 residues shy of the CDR3 end, and the germline J gene is used to complete it. This rearrangement joins TRBV29-1 to TRBJ2-1, with a weak D call TRBD1 (5 bases). The V gene lost 4 bases and the J gene lost 4 bases, with 11 bases spanning the gap. CDR3 length equals 13 residues. CDR1 is SQVTM and CDR2 is ANQGSEA in the germline V gene. This CDR3 is CSVGQDSYNEQFF. The sequenced CDR3 bases are TGCAGCGTTGGACAAGACAGTTACAATGAG.

As concerns this clone: The DNA ends 3 residues before the CDR3 does, and the rest of the CDR3 is filled in from the germline J gene. The chain recombines TRBV19 with TRBJ2-1; 9 bases are a match to TRBD2. V lost 10 bases and J lost 4; bases outside the gene matches: 8. CDR3 length: 14 residues. Germline CDR1 and CDR2: LNHDA and SQIVND (reference sequence). CDR3 loop: CATSTSGWYNEQFF. The covered CDR3 bases are TGTGCCACCTCGACTAGCGGTTGGTACAATGAG.

In its sample, this clone was seen many times. From the germline J gene comes the end of the CDR3, since the read stops 3 residues before it. This chain links TRBV19 with TRBJ2-3; D unresolved. Germline CDR1 and CDR2: LNHDA and SQIVND (reference sequence). The CDR3 extends over 14 amino acids. The CDR3 DNA, read in part, is TGTGCCAGTAGTAAACCAGGCTCCCTCATAGCG. It is translated as CASSKPGSLIA. The whole CDR3 is CASSKPGSLIAQYF.

This clone was seen ten or more times. The read terminates 3 residues before the CDR3 end, so the remaining end is supplied by the germline J gene. The chain is built from TRBV4-1 and TRBJ2-4; TRBD2 matches 8 bases. The CDR3 length is 16 residues. CDR1 is MGHRA, CDR2 YSYEKL, per germline. The CDR3 loop reads CASSRPSGWDGSGQYF. Partial CDR3 DNA: TGCGCCAGCAGCCGTCCTAGCGGGTGGGATGGGTCCGGT.

This clone appeared many times. The CDR3 end is not reached by the read, which stops 3 residues before it; the germline J gene fills it in. This chain uses TRBV7-2 with TRBJ1-3, with no clear D. Germline V gene data show CDR1 as SGHTA and CDR2 as FQGNSA. The CDR3 spans 13 residues. V was pared by 6 bases and J by 3 bases, with 9 bases between. The part of the CDR3 DNA that was read is TGTGCCAGCAGTTGGCAGAGTGGAAACACC. It is translated as CASSWQSGNT. The full CDR3 protein is CASSWQSGNTIYF.

This clone was observed at least ten times. The read ends 3 residues early relative to the CDR3; the germline J gene fills the gap. This chain links TRBV6-2 or TRBV6-3 with TRBJ2-7; a possible D gene is TRBD2 (6 bases). The germline V gene has CDR1 MNHEY and CDR2 SVGEGT. The ends were cut back, 2 bases at V and 2 bases at J, with 7 bases in the middle. The CDR3 runs 13 residues. The sequenced CDR3 bases are TGTGCCAGCAGTTACAGACTAGCCTACGAG. It yields the protein CASSYRLAYE. The entire CDR3 sequence reads CASSYRLAYEQYF.

This clone has a count of ten or more. The DNA ends 3 residues before the CDR3 does, and the rest of the CDR3 is filled in from the germline J gene. V is TRBV5-1 and J is TRBJ1-1; a weak D match, TRBD1 (6 bases). Germline CDR1 is SGHRS and CDR2 is YFSETQ. Trimming pared 3 bases from V and 2 bases from J, leaving 11 bases between. The CDR3 runs 14 residues. The CDR3 bases that were read are TGCGCCAGCAGCTGGGGGGGCGGAAACACTGAA. Translated, it gives CASSWGGGNTE. The whole CDR3 region reads CASSWGGGNTEAFF.

CDR3 residues: CSAGDRMNTEAFF. The CDR3 bases that were read are TGCAGTGCCGGGGACAGGATGAACACTGAA. This chain uses TRBV20-1 with TRBJ1-1; 8 bases are a match to TRBD1. The read ends 3 residues early relative to the CDR3; the germline J gene fills the gap. The length of the CDR3 is 13 residues. Germline CDR1 reads DFQATT; CDR2 reads SNEGSKA (reference sequence). Trimming cost V 6 bases and J 0 bases; bases outside gene matches: 3.

Ten or more counts support this clone. The read terminates 3 residues before the CDR3 end, so the remaining end is supplied by the germline J gene. The chain carries TRBV5-1 and TRBJ2-2; TRBD1 agrees at 9 bases. Germline assignment: CDR1 SGHRS and CDR2 YFSETQ. The ends lost 4 bases at V and 2 bases at J; junction bases unmatched: 12. This CDR3 has 18 residues. The CDR3 DNA, read in part, is TGCGCCAGCAGCGCCGGACAGGGGACACCGATTAACACCGGGGAG. Protein product: CASSAGQGTPINTGE. The entire CDR3 protein reads CASSAGQGTPINTGELFF. Variable domain in full (rest from reference TRBV5-1 and TRBJ2-2): KAGVTQTPRYLIKTRGQQVTLSCSPISGHRSVSWYQQTPGQGLQFLFEYFSETQRNKGNFPGRFSGRQFSNSRSEMNVSTLELGDSALYLCASSAGQGTPINTGELFFGEGSRLTVL.

On this clone: Read coverage stops 3 residues before the CDR3 terminus; the germline J gene supplies the remainder. This rearrangement joins TRBV11-3 to TRBJ2-7; 8 positions agree with TRBD1. J gave up 5 bases and V 6 bases, and 9 bases lay outside the gene matches. Germline V gives CDR1 SGHNT, CDR2 YENEEA. The CDR3 consists of 14 residues. The CDR3 reads CASSSDRGWNEQYF. Incomplete CDR3 DNA: TGTGCCAGCAGTTCCGACAGGGGTTGGAACGAG.

This clone occurred many times. Read coverage stops 3 residues before the CDR3 terminus; the germline J gene supplies the remainder. The V gene is TRBV13, the J gene TRBJ2-3; the D call may be TRBD1 or TRBD2 (5 bases each). This CDR3 spans 18 amino acids. In germline, CDR1 is PRHDT, CDR2 FYEKMQ (reference sequence). With 0 bases removed from V and 1 base from J, the gap between germline ends came to 17 bases. The CDR3 reads CASSLGLEGISRTDTQYF. CDR3 DNA (partial): TGTGCCAGCAGCTTAGGCCTAGAGGGGATAAGTCGCACAGATACG.

This clone was seen at least ten times. The CDR3 is cut off 3 residues early in the read; its end comes from the germline J gene. This chain uses TRBV19 with TRBJ2-2; 10 bases are a match to TRBD1. Losses at the gene ends were 4 bases for V and 4 bases for J; bases not matched to a gene: 6. The CDR3 totals 16 residues. Germline lookup yields CDR1 LNHDA and CDR2 SQIVND (reference sequence). Partial CDR3 DNA: TGTGCCAGTAGTACGACAGGGGGCAAGGGCACCGGGGAG. This translates into CASSTTGGKGTGE. The full CDR3 sequence reads CASSTTGGKGTGELFF.

This clone was seen more than once but under ten times. The read terminates 3 residues ahead of where the CDR3 ends, so the germline J gene completes it. The rearrangement links TRBV20-1 to TRBJ2-7; D perhaps matches TRBD1 (6 bases). Germline loops: CDR1 DFQATT, CDR2 SNEGSKA (reference sequence). CDR3 size: 13 residues. V was shortened by 2 bases and J by 2 bases, with 10 bases between the two germline ends. The CDR3 protein is CSARRTVTYEQYF. The DNA read from the CDR3 is TGCAGTGCTAGAAGGACAGTAACCTACGAG.

This clone occurred a few times. The read falls 3 residues short of the CDR3 end, and the missing part is taken from the germline J gene. This sequence joins TRBV19 and TRBJ2-7, with D maybe TRBD1 (6 bases). Trimming stripped 3 bases from V and 3 bases from J, with 12 bases between. The CDR3 has 14 residues. The V gene's germline CDR1 is LNHDA and CDR2 SQIVND (reference sequence). The part of the CDR3 DNA that was read is TGTGCCAGTAGTATTTTTGGACAGCGCTACGAG. Its protein is CASSIFGQRYE. The whole CDR3 sequence reads CASSIFGQRYEQYF. Together with reference TRBV19 and TRBJ2-7, the CDR3 gives the full variable domain: DGGITQSPKYLFRKEGQNVTLSCEQNLNHDAMYWYRQDPGQGLRLIYYSQIVNDFQKGDIAEGYSVSREKKESFPLTVTSAQKNPTAFYLCASSIFGQRYEQYFGPGTRLTVT.

Points on this clone: Other DNA sequences from this sample encode an identical CDR3 as well. The CDR3 protein is CASSLGQGGGNEQFF. CDR3 bases read: TGTGCCAGCAGCTTAGGTCAGGGTGGAGGGAATGAG. The chain uses TRBV7-2 and TRBJ2-1; possibly TRBD2 for D (6 bases). The read ends 3 residues shy of where the CDR3 ends; the end is completed using the germline J gene. V was clipped by 1 base and J by 7 bases, with 14 bases between them. Germline V lookup: CDR1 SGHTA, CDR2 FQGNSA. This CDR3 contains 15 residues.

This clone showed up many times. The read terminates 3 residues before the CDR3 end, so the remaining end is supplied by the germline J gene. The gene calls are TRBV5-1 and TRBJ2-3; 8 nucleotides match TRBD1. This CDR3 region has 14 residues. V shed 6 bases and J 7 bases; nucleotides not matched to a gene: 10. The V gene's germline CDR1 is SGHRS and CDR2 YFSETQ. The CDR3 sequence is CASIAAGGANTQYF. The covered CDR3 bases are TGCGCCAGCATTGCCGCAGGGGGCGCGAATACG.

This clone was detected only a few times. The CDR3 end falls 3 residues outside the read, so it is completed with the germline J gene. The J gene is TRBJ2-5, the V gene TRBV5-1; 8 bases agree with TRBD2. The trim removed 4 bases at V and 3 bases at J, leaving 5 bases unmatched. The CDR3 loop spans 14 amino acids. The V gene's germline CDR1 is SGHRS and CDR2 YFSETQ. CDR3 DNA, as far as it was read: TGCGCCAGCAGCGTTACTAGCGGCAAAGAGACC. Translated: CASSVTSGKET. The whole CDR3 protein is CASSVTSGKETQYF. Supplemented by reference TRBV5-1 and TRBJ2-5, the full variable domain reads KAGVTQTPRYLIKTRGQQVTLSCSPISGHRSVSWYQQTPGQGLQFLFEYFSETQRNKGNFPGRFSGRQFSNSRSEMNVSTLELGDSALYLCASSVTSGKETQYFGPGTRLLVL.

This clone has at least ten counts. The read ends 3 residues before the CDR3 terminus; that terminus is restored from the germline J gene. The chain recombines TRBV19 with TRBJ2-7, with 10 bases lining up with TRBD1. The CDR3 runs 14 residues. CDR1 and CDR2 (germline): LNHDA, SQIVND (reference sequence). Unmatched junction bases numbered 5, after V lost 6 bases and J lost 3 bases. The CDR3 DNA, read in part, is TGTGCCAGTAGCGCCCGGGACAGGGGCTACGAG. The encoded protein is CASSARDRGYE. The entire CDR3 protein is CASSARDRGYEQYF.

In this sample, this clone turned up many times. The observed sequence ends 3 residues before the CDR3 terminus, with the missing tail filled in from the germline J gene. The rearrangement uses TRBV30 and TRBJ2-2; D unclear. V lost 0 bases to trimming and J lost 7 bases, with 6 bases between them. This CDR3 comprises 12 residues. The germline gives CDR1 GTSNPN, CDR2 SVGIG (reference sequence). CDR3 residues: CAWSVLSGELFF. The part of the CDR3 DNA that was read is TGTGCCTGGAGTGTACTAAGCGGGGAG. The full variable domain, with the rest looked up from reference TRBV30 and TRBJ2-2, is SQTIHQWPATLVQPVGSPLSLECTVEGTSNPNLYWYRQAAGRGLQLLFYSVGIGQISSEVPQNLSASRPQDRQFILSSKKLLLSDSGFYLCAWSVLSGELFFGEGSRLTVL.

This clone has more than one count but fewer than ten. The missing CDR3 end, 3 residues past where the read stops, is filled in from the germline J gene. V gene TRBV7-2 combines with J gene TRBJ1-3, with D possibly being TRBD1 (6 bases). This CDR3 has 14 residues. With 4 bases removed from V and 8 bases from J, the gap between germline ends came to 15 bases. Germline CDR1 reads SGHTA; CDR2 reads FQGNSA. Partial CDR3 DNA: TGTGCCAGCAGCTCCACACAGGGTTGGCACACC. As protein: CASSSTQGWHT. The entire CDR3 protein is CASSSTQGWHTIYF.

This clone is labeled as medium-sized. The sequenced fragment ends 3 residues before the CDR3 boundary, so the rest is inferred from the germline J gene. V gene TRBV7-3 combines with J gene TRBJ2-3; 7 bases are a match to TRBD1. This CDR3 has 19 amino acids. With V trimmed by 0 bases and J by 1 base, 13 bases remained unmatched. The V gene's germline CDR1 is SGHTA and CDR2 FQGTGA. The chain's CDR3 is CASSLTNDRATTRTDTQYF. Incomplete CDR3 DNA: TGTGCCAGCAGCTTAACAAACGACAGGGCTACAACCCGCACAGATACG.

CDR3 DNA, as far as it was read: TGTGCCAGCAGTTACCGTCCCCAAGCGTCTTTATACAATGAG. Protein sequence: CASSYRPQASLYNE. In full, the CDR3 is CASSYRPQASLYNEQFF. The gene calls are TRBV6-2 or TRBV6-3 and TRBJ2-1; D not resolved. The read ends 3 residues shy of where the CDR3 ends; the end is completed using the germline J gene. The CDR3 extends over 17 amino acids. V lost 2 bases and J lost 4, with 18 bases in between. The germline CDR1 and CDR2 sequences are MNHEY and SVGEGT.